A single sample gave rise to the 26 T cell receptor beta chains below, sequenced in a study of blood T cell repertoires in COVID-19. Repertoires were generated with immunoSEQ multiplex PCR, while TCRdb's copy carries only in-frame clones and drops some. The sample comprises more than 250,000 clones, around 86% of which are singletons, and 8.5% to 12% rests with the top ten. What was sequenced was PBMCs or T cells enriched from blood (not recorded which). Receptor source: a woman aged 18-29 years who had recovered from COVID-19.

The chain joins TRBV5-4 to TRBJ2-2; TRBD2 agrees at 9 bases. The junction had 9 bases not matched to a gene; V was cut back by 4 bases and J by 2 bases. Germline CDR1 and CDR2: SGHNT and YYREEE (reference sequence). The CDR3 consists of 17 residues. CDR3 in amino acids: CASSLGLGLANTGELFF. In nucleotides, the CDR3 is TGTGCCAGCAGCCTTGGCCTGGGACTAGCTAACACCGGGGAGCTGTTTTTT.

The gene calls are TRBV19 and TRBJ2-7, with D possibly being TRBD2 (5 bases). This CDR3 is built from 14 residues. With 4 bases removed from V and 0 bases from J, the gap between germline ends came to 10 bases. Germline-derived CDR1 and CDR2 are LNHDA and SQIVND (reference sequence). For the CDR3, the DNA is TGTGCCAGTAGTAGGCAGCGGAGCTCCTACGAGCAGTACTTC. This translates into CASSRQRSSYEQYF.

The rearrangement links TRBV27 to TRBJ2-7; possible D gene TRBD1, 5 bases. CDR1 is MNHEY, CDR2 SMNVEV, per germline (reference sequence). The CDR3 extends over 16 amino acids. The V gene lost 6 bases and the J gene lost 4 bases, with 22 bases spanning the gap. The CDR3 bases are TGTGCCAGCAGCCCGATGGACAACCTCTGGGGATACGAGCAGTACTTC. Amino acid sequence: CASSPMDNLWGYEQYF.

This clone is a singleton in its sample. The V gene is TRBV28, the J gene TRBJ1-5; 9 positions match TRBD1. Per the germline V gene, CDR1 is MDHEN and CDR2 is SYDVKM. The CDR3 length is 16 residues. The V segment lost 7 bases and the J segment 5 bases; nucleotides outside the gene matches: 12. The CDR3 sequence: CASIPQAGQGYQPQHF. CDR3 bases: TGTGCCAGCATCCCACAGGCGGGACAGGGATATCAGCCCCAGCATTTT.

This rearrangement joins TRBV3-1 (or the pseudogene TRBV3-2) to TRBJ2-1, with a weak D call TRBD1 (5 bases). CDR1 and CDR2 from the germline V gene are LGHDT and YNNKEL (reference sequence). This CDR3 region has 12 residues. The V end lost 5 bases, the J end lost 7 bases, and 9 bases lay between the germline ends. The CDR3 sequence: CASSGAGNEQFF. The CDR3 bases are TGTGCCAGCAGCGGGGCCGGGAATGAGCAGTTCTTC.

V gene TRBV7-6 combines with J gene TRBJ1-1, with 7 bases aligning to TRBD1. CDR1 and CDR2 from the germline V gene are SGHVS and FNYEAQ. Germline trimming cut 5 bases from V and 3 bases from J; bases unmatched to any gene: 12. The CDR3 contains 16 residues. The DNA for the CDR3 is TGTGCCAGCAGCGTTACAACAGGGGTTAGGGACACTGAAGCTTTCTTT. It specifies CASSVTTGVRDTEAFF. Full variable domain (remainder filled in from reference TRBV7-6 and TRBJ1-1): GAGVSQSPRYKVTKRGQDVALRCDPISGHVSLYWYRQALGQGPEFLTYFNYEAQQDKSGLPNDRFSAERPEGSISTLTIQRTEQRDSAMYRCASSVTTGVRDTEAFFGQGTRLTVV.

The chain links TRBV6-6 to TRBJ1-1; TRBD1 is a possible D gene (5 bases). This CDR3 contains 11 residues. Trimming took off 6 bases at V and 4 bases at J, with 6 bases between the two ends. Germline CDR1 is MNHNY and CDR2 is SVGAGI (reference sequence). The CDR3 protein is CASSDSTEAFF. The CDR3 coding sequence is TGTGCCAGCAGCGACAGCACTGAAGCTTTCTTT.

V is TRBV10-1 and J is TRBJ1-1, with no clear D. The V and J ends lost 3 bases and 0 bases respectively, with 11 bases between them. The germline gives CDR1 WNHNN, CDR2 SYGVQD (reference sequence). This CDR3 spans 15 amino acids. CDR3 region: CASSEGREMNTEAFF. CDR3 coding DNA: TGCGCCAGCAGTGAAGGACGGGAGATGAACACTGAAGCTTTCTTT.

V usage is TRBV30 and J usage is TRBJ1-2; 8 positions match TRBD1. Looked up from germline, CDR1 is GTSNPN and CDR2 is SVGIG (reference sequence). The CDR3 loop spans 13 amino acids. Trimming removed 2 bases from V and 5 bases from J; junction bases left unmatched: 4. The CDR3 here is CAWSRQGSYGYTF. The CDR3 DNA is TGTGCCTGGAGTAGACAGGGGAGTTATGGCTACACCTTC.

V and J are TRBV5-1 and TRBJ2-4; 14 bases align to TRBD2. Unmatched junction bases numbered 6, after V lost 3 bases and J lost 1 base. The CDR3 runs to 18 residues. Germline V gives CDR1 SGHRS, CDR2 YFSETQ. The CDR3 nucleotides are TGCGCCAGCAGCTCGGGACTAGCGGGAGTACGGGCCAAAAACATTCAGTACTTC. It codes for CASSSGLAGVRAKNIQYF.

The chain carries TRBV13 and TRBJ1-1; no definite D call. The CDR3 extends over 15 amino acids. V was shortened by 0 bases and J by 4 bases, with 12 bases between the two germline ends. The germline V gene encodes CDR1 PRHDT and CDR2 FYEKMQ (reference sequence). CDR3 nucleotides: TGTGCCAGCAGCTTAGGCGGAGGGAGCGTCACTGAAGCTTTCTTT. It yields the protein CASSLGGGSVTEAFF.

This rearrangement joins TRBV7-6 to TRBJ1-5; D gene uncertain. The germline V and J ends were trimmed by 1 base and 0 bases, with 7 bases remaining between them. The germline gives CDR1 SGHVS, CDR2 FNYEAQ. The CDR3 is made up of 15 amino acids. The CDR3 spells CASSLGENSNQPQHF. The CDR3 DNA is TGTGCCAGCAGCTTAGGGGAGAATAGCAATCAGCCCCAGCATTTT.

The rearrangement links TRBV28 to TRBJ2-7; TRBD2 agrees at 8 bases. The CDR3 consists of 16 residues. Germline V CDR1 and CDR2: MDHEN, SYDVKM. The trim removed 6 bases at V and 7 bases at J, leaving 17 bases unmatched. The CDR3 DNA sequence: TGTGCCAGCAGCCAAACTGCGGGGGGTATAACGGTAGAGCAGTACTTC. Amino acids: CASSQTAGGITVEQYF.

The chain combines TRBV10-2 with TRBJ1-3; TRBD1 might be the D (5 bases). Germline CDR1 and CDR2: WSHSY and SAAADI. The CDR3 consists of 15 residues. The germline V and J ends were trimmed by 6 bases and 3 bases, with 15 bases remaining between them. The CDR3, as DNA: TGCGCCAGCAGGCCCCCCGGAGGGGATGGAAACACCATATATTTT. Translation gives CASRPPGGDGNTIYF.

This clone was seen a handful of times. The chain uses TRBV30 and TRBJ1-2, with a tentative D call TRBD1 (6 bases). The CDR3 runs 12 residues. Per the germline V gene, CDR1 is GTSNPN and CDR2 is SVGIG (reference sequence). V shed 1 base and J shed 3 bases, with 6 bases lying between them. The CDR3 spells CAWSGTDYGYTF. CDR3 bases: TGTGCCTGGAGTGGGACAGACTATGGCTACACCTTC. Full variable domain (missing parts from reference TRBV30 and TRBJ1-2): SQTIHQWPATLVQPVGSPLSLECTVEGTSNPNLYWYRQAAGRGLQLLFYSVGIGQISSEVPQNLSASRPQDRQFILSSKKLLLSDSGFYLCAWSGTDYGYTFGSGTRLTVV.

V and J are TRBV9 and TRBJ2-5, with D possibly matching TRBD2 (7 bases). Trimming removed 0 bases at V and 1 base at J, with 19 bases between. The length of the CDR3 is 18 residues. Germline CDR1 reads SGDLS; CDR2 reads YYNGEE. CDR3 nucleotides: TGTGCCAGCAGCGTAGCTTTGTCGGGGGGCCCGGTCCAAGAGACCCAGTACTTC. Translation gives CASSVALSGGPVQETQYF.

V and J are TRBV9 and TRBJ1-1; D is perhaps TRBD1 (6 bases). Trimming left V 2 bases short and J 1 base short, with 12 bases between. The V gene's germline CDR1 is SGDLS and CDR2 YYNGEE. The CDR3 spans 15 residues. The DNA for the CDR3 is TGTGCCAGCAGCGTTCAGGGACATACGAACACTGAAGCTTTCTTT. Residues: CASSVQGHTNTEAFF.

This sequence joins TRBV18 and TRBJ1-1; tentatively, D is TRBD1 (5 bases). This CDR3 contains 15 residues. Germline CDR1 and CDR2: KGHSH and LQKENI. V lost 3 bases, J lost 0 bases, and 11 bases lay in between. The CDR3 is CASSPLSDMNTEAFF. The CDR3 DNA follows: TGTGCCAGCTCACCGCTCTCGGACATGAACACTGAAGCTTTCTTT.

This clone showed up just once. J is TRBJ1-2 and V is TRBV23-1, with D perhaps matching TRBD1 (5 bases). TRBV23-1 is noted as an ORF with a role that remains uncertain. This CDR3 is built from 11 residues. The CDR3 DNA is TGCGCGCGGGGGGGATATTATGGCTACACCTTC. It encodes CARGGYYGYTF.

Only one count was recorded for this clone. The chain has TRBV7-3 and TRBJ2-3, with D perhaps TRBD1 (6 bases). CDR1 is SGHTA and CDR2 is FQGTGA in the germline V gene. V was cut by 8 bases and J by 1 base, with 13 bases left in between. This CDR3 has 14 residues. This CDR3 is CASGTGSGTDTQYF. CDR3 nucleotides: TGTGCCAGCGGCACAGGGTCGGGCACAGATACGCAGTATTTT.

The V and J genes are TRBV11-1 and TRBJ1-4; D might be TRBD1 (5 bases). Deletions cut 5 bases from V and 8 bases from J, with 18 bases between. Germline CDR1 SGHAT, CDR2 FQDESV (reference sequence). This CDR3 spans 15 amino acids. The DNA of the CDR3 is TGTGCCAGCAGCCCCCGGAGGGGAGAAGGAGAAAAACTGTTTTTT. This encodes CASSPRRGEGEKLFF.

The chain couples TRBV6-4 to TRBJ2-5; 7 bases map to TRBD1. The CDR3 is 12 residues long. Germline trimming cut 6 bases from V and 4 bases from J; bases unmatched to any gene: 2. Germline assignment: CDR1 MRHNA and CDR2 SNTAGT. The CDR3 loop reads CASSRQGETQYF. The CDR3 bases are TGTGCCAGCAGCAGACAGGGAGAGACCCAGTACTTC.

This clone occurred once. The chain uses TRBV7-9 and TRBJ2-3; 10 nucleotides line up with TRBD2. The V gene's germline CDR1 is SEHNR and CDR2 FQNEAQ (reference sequence). The CDR3 loop spans 16 amino acids. Losses at the gene ends were 0 bases for V and 1 base for J; bases not matched to a gene: 1. The CDR3 bases are TGTGCCAGCAGCTTAGCTCTAGCGGGGGGCACAGATACGCAGTATTTT. Protein sequence: CASSLALAGGTDTQYF. The entire variable domain, with the rest obtained from reference TRBV7-9 and TRBJ2-3, is as follows: DTGVSQNPRHKITKRGQNVTFRCDPISEHNRLYWYRQTLGQGPEFLTYFQNEAQLEKSRLLSDRFSAERPKGSFSTLEIQRTEQGDSAMYLCASSLALAGGTDTQYFGPGTRLTVL.

This clone came up a few times. In nucleotides, the CDR3 is TGTGCCACCAGTGACCCGGACAGGGATCAGGATACGCAGTATTTT. This sequence encodes CATSDPDRDQDTQYF. The chain joins TRBV24-1 to TRBJ2-3; TRBD1 aligns across 8 bases. The germline CDR1 and CDR2 sequences are KGHDR and SFDVKD. Trimming removed 4 bases from V and 6 bases from J; junction bases left unmatched: 8. The CDR3 contains 15 residues.

The rearrangement joins TRBV7-9 to TRBJ2-5; possibly TRBD2 for D (6 bases). The CDR3 length is 15 residues. CDR1 is SEHNR and CDR2 is FQNEAQ in the germline V gene (reference sequence). The V gene lost 5 bases and the J gene lost 2 bases, with 15 bases spanning the gap. This chain's CDR3 is CASSPTVAAQETQYF. The CDR3 DNA reads TGTGCCAGCAGCCCAACAGTAGCGGCACAAGAGACCCAGTACTTC.

The rearrangement joins TRBV28 to TRBJ1-6; D perhaps matches TRBD1 (6 bases). This CDR3 is built from 14 residues. The germline CDR1 and CDR2 sequences are MDHEN and SYDVKM. Between the trimmed V and J ends, which lost 5 bases and 9 bases, there was a span of 14 bases. CDR3 nucleotide sequence: TGTGCCAGCAGTCCGGGACATGTAGGTTCACCCCTCCACTTT. Translation gives CASSPGHVGSPLHF.